The rows below give T cell receptor beta chains drawn from one sample of a study of cytomegalovirus exposure and HLA in healthy donors. The assay was immunoSEQ multiplex PCR, and TCRdb's table has in-frame clones only and misses some. Its clone listing holds 40,000 to 50,000 clones. Material for sequencing was PBMCs. These TCRs come from a man aged 30 to 39 in good health and CMV-seronegative. The CDR3 runs from the conserved cysteine through the conserved F or W. A D gene is named only where the DNA matches it firmly.

j_call v_call d_call cdr3_nt cdr3_aa
TRBJ2-7 TRBV6-1 TRBD1 TGTGCCAGCAGTAAAACAGGGGACGAGCAGTACTTC CASSKTGDEQYF
TRBJ2-5 TRBV5-1 TRBD2 TGCGCCAGCAGCTTGGGGGGACTAGCGGGAGGTGAGACCCAGTACTTC CASSLGGLAGGETQYF
TRBJ2-3 TRBV5-1 NA TGCGCCAGCAGCTTTCAGGGCACAGATACGCAGTATTTT CASSFQGTDTQYF
TRBJ2-7 TRBV7-9 TRBD1 TGTGCCAGCAGTTGGACAGGGACCTCCTACGAGCAGTACTTC CASSWTGTSYEQYF
TRBJ1-2 TRBV6-5 NA TGTGCCAGTGGGAGCCGGGTCATTCCTTTTGGCTACACCTTC CASGSRVIPFGYTF
TRBJ1-1 TRBV9 NA TGTGCCAGCAGCCCCCAGGACAGTAGACTCACTGAAGCTTTCTTT CASSPQDSRLTEAFF
TRBJ1-6 TRBV2 NA TGTGCCAGCAGCCCACAGGGCTCAGACTCACCCCTCCACTTT CASSPQGSDSPLHF
TRBJ1-1 TRBV5-6 NA TGTGCCAGCAGCTTGGCCGGACTGAGTATGAACACTGAAGCTTTCTTT CASSLAGLSMNTEAFF
TRBJ1-2 TRBV7-3 TRBD1 TGTGCCAGCAGCTTGGACAGGGTGAGCGGCTACACCTTC CASSLDRVSGYTF
TRBJ1-2 TRBV6-5 TRBD1 TGTGCCAGCAGTGGGACAGGGGGTGGCTATGGCTACACCTTC CASSGTGGGYGYTF
TRBJ2-5 TRBV5-6 TRBD2 TGTGCCAGCAGGGGACTAGCGGGAGGAGGATGGGAGACCCAGTACTTC CASRGLAGGGWETQYF
TRBJ1-1 TRBV5-1 TRBD1 TGCGCCAGCAGCTTGGGGGACAGGGTGGACACTGAAGCTTTCTTT CASSLGDRVDTEAFF
TRBJ2-7 TRBV14 NA TGTGCCAGCAGCCAAGCACATTTCCGTGACTACGAGCAGTACTTC CASSQAHFRDYEQYF
TRBJ2-7 TRBV29-1 TRBD2 TGCAGCGTTCGTGGCGGGGGCTCCTACGAGCAGTACTTC CSVRGGGSYEQYF
TRBJ2-7 TRBV18 TRBD2 TGTGCCAGCTCACCATCGGGACTAGCGAGCGACGAGCAGTACTTC CASSPSGLASDEQYF
TRBJ2-4 TRBV18 TRBD1 TGTGCCAGCTCACCGGGACAGGGTAACATTCAGTACTTC CASSPGQGNIQYF
TRBJ2-2 TRBV4-2 NA TGTGCCAGCAGCCCCCTACTAGGGAACACCGGGGAGCTGTTTTTT CASSPLLGNTGELFF
TRBJ2-4 TRBV7-9 TRBD2 TGTGCCAGCAGAGTAGGGAGGGACGAGTACTTC CASRVGRDEYF
TRBJ1-2 TRBV6-1 TRBD1 TGTGCCAGCAGTGAAGGAGGGGGCGCAGGATATGGCTACACCTTC CASSEGGGAGYGYTF
TRBJ2-5 TRBV6-6 TRBD1 TGTGCCAGCAGTGGGGGGACAGGAGGCAGAGAGACCCAGTACTTC CASSGGTGGRETQYF